The T cell receptor beta chain under discussion was sequenced for a study of post-analysis software for immune sequencing data. Overall study findings and caveats: There were a few TRBV segments more frequent in patients than controls, and TRBV5-6, TRBV5-1 and TRBV20-1 were among them.

The CDR3 length is 16 residues. Germline V gives CDR1 ENHRY, CDR2 SYGVKD. Between the trimmed V and J ends, which lost 4 bases and 2 bases, there was a span of 17 bases. Unique molecular identifiers were present in the TCR beta cDNA libraries. Each CDR3 protein is one row after TCRdb ran MiXCR on the PCR reads. The sample has roughly 600,000 distinct CDR3 sequences; 44% are singletons. On this clonotype itself: Its antigen remains unknown.

The sequence was collected from a girl under 18 with multiple sclerosis. Material for sequencing was blood. The chain recombines TRBV10-3 with TRBJ1-1, with D possibly being TRBD1 (5 bases). The CDR3 DNA reads as TGTGCCATCAGTGGCTCTGAGACAGTCATTAACACTGAAGCTTTCTTT. Translated: CAISGSETVINTEAFF.